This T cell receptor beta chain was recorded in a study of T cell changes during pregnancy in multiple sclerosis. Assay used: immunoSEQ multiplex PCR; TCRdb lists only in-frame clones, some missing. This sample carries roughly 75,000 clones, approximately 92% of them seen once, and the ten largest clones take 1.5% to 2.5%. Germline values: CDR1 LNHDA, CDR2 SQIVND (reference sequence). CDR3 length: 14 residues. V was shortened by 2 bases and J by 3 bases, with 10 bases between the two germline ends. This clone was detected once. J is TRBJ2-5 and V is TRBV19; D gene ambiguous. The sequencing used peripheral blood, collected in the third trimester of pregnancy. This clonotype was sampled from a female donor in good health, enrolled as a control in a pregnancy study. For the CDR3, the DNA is TGTGCCAGTAGTATAAACAGCCTAAAAGAGACCCAGTACTTC. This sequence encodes CASSINSLKETQYF.